Described below is a single T cell receptor beta chain sequence and its context. Its antigen is currently unknown. This sample was taken from a study of CD8+ T cells in alopecia areata. The sequencing template was cDNA reverse transcribed from extracted RNA. The assay was immunoSEQ multiplex PCR, and TCRdb's table has in-frame clones only and misses some. The profile shows roughly 92,000 clones, 70% to 85% of them singletons. Germline V gene lookup returns CDR1 MGHDK and CDR2 SYGVNS. The CDR3 extends over 11 amino acids. The V end was cut by 7 bases, the J end by 1 base, with 4 bases between. Treatment defined: oral pan-JAK inhibitor, 5-10 mg twice daily. General observations from the study: Scalp specimens additionally yield sequences from normal skin's resident alphabeta T cells.

Sample: CD8+ T cells sorted from blood, taken between weeks 44 and 45, from a patient treated with tofacitinib. The receptor's source is a human donor with alopecia areata. The chain links TRBV25-1 to TRBJ1-2; D is undetermined. CDR3 protein: CASKSNYGYTF. The CDR3 region has the DNA TGTGCCAGCAAGAGTAACTATGGCTACACCTTC.